The entry below describes one TCR beta chain. The target antigen is unknown. Deletions cut 0 bases from V and 2 bases from J, with 6 bases between. The CDR3 covers 15 residues. Germline CDR1 is SGHRS and CDR2 is YFSETQ. The data were taken from a study of radiotherapy plus CTLA-4 blockade in lung cancer. Study results and limitations: The study found tumor-derived TCR clones expanded in blood after radiotherapy plus ipilimumab. In blood, early T cell clone dynamics reportedly predicted response best, together with interferon-beta.

Clones were sequenced by immunoSEQ multiplex PCR, and TCRdb holds only the in-frame ones, with some missing. The data contain about 49,000 clones, about three quarters of them singletons. The sequencing here drew on peripheral blood, taken from a patient treated with radiotherapy plus ipilimumab. The chain links TRBV5-1 to TRBJ2-6; tentative D call: TRBD1 (6 bases). This TCR came from a human donor with non-small cell lung cancer who had a complete response to radiotherapy plus ipilimumab. The CDR3 sequence is CASSLGQAGANVLTF. CDR3 DNA: TGCGCCAGCAGCTTGGGACAGGCTGGGGCCAACGTCCTGACTTTC. The complete variable domain, with remaining parts taken from reference TRBV5-1 and TRBJ2-6, reads KAGVTQTPRYLIKTRGQQVTLSCSPISGHRSVSWYQQTPGQGLQFLFEYFSETQRNKGNFPGRFSGRQFSNSRSEMNVSTLELGDSALYLCASSLGQAGANVLTFGAGSRLTVL.